This section outlines one T cell receptor (beta chain) sequence together with its context. Its specificity is unknown. Primers for the PCR totalled 60 Vbeta and 13 Jbeta. Here immunoSEQ multiplex PCR was the method, and the copy in TCRdb shows in-frame clones only, minus some. The table lists tens of thousands of clones, more than 55% of them singletons. This sample is part of a study of cytomegalovirus exposure and HLA in healthy donors. Study-wide results and limits: Information on immune exposure was restricted to one variable (CMV serostatus). Reported performance of the classifier showed diagnosis of cytomegalovirus status with high specificity and sensitivity. The likely origin of a cluster of highly shared sequence variants was a sequencing artifact. In a later analysis, TCR beta V- and J-gene trimming showed a link to a missense DCLRE1C variant.

The CDR3 totals 13 residues. Germline V CDR1 and CDR2: SGHRS, YFSETQ. Trimming stripped 9 bases from V and 4 bases from J, with 14 bases between. The sequencing sample was made of PBMCs. The rearrangement joins TRBV5-1 to TRBJ2-1; D is possibly TRBD2 (6 bases). This TCR came from a boy under 18 in good health and CMV-seropositive. The CDR3 here is CATTGAGYNEQFF. Written as DNA, the CDR3 is TGCGCCACCACAGGCGCGGGATACAATGAGCAGTTCTTC.